One T cell receptor (beta chain) is described in this entry. The antigen remains undetermined. Only in-frame clones appear in the TCRdb table, and some are missing; sequencing was by immunoSEQ multiplex PCR. Among 65,000 or so clones, approximately 81% were seen once, and the ten largest hold about 4%. The time point here: week 23, last vaccination. Vaccination comprised doses that each held 300 ug of mutant IDH1 20-mer peptide, plus topical imiquimod. Each astrocytoma in the donors was new, WHO grade 3 or 4, IDH1-mutant and ATRX-lost. The sample belongs to a study of a mutant IDH1 vaccine in newly diagnosed glioma. Study-wide context: Either 4-6 weeks after radiotherapy alone or alongside temozolomide, vaccination was begun. Radiotherapy, temozolomide, or both had been given previously, and both were given to most.

Germline loops: CDR1 MDHEN, CDR2 SYDVKM. V was clipped by 7 bases and J by 5 bases; unmatched bases: 5. CDR3 length: 13 residues. Study observations and caveats: Approximately 93% of patients showed vaccine-induced immune responses across multiple MHC alleles.

This chain joins TRBV28 and TRBJ2-7, with 10 positions matching TRBD1. The TCR comes from a man aged 30 to 45 with glioma. The sample consisted of PBMCs, taken from a glioma patient whose treatment included an IDH1 peptide vaccine. CDR3 sequence: CASTGTGDHEQYF. DNA for the CDR3: TGTGCCAGCACCGGGACAGGGGACCACGAGCAGTACTTC.